A selection of T cell receptor beta chains follows, all from one sample in a study of T-cell memory formation after mild COVID-19. TCRdb independently ran MiXCR on the 5' RACE reads; one entry per CDR3 protein. Of tens of thousands of distinct CDR3 sequences in the sample, 10% to 15% were seen once. Source material: PBMCs or a T cell subset sorted from them (not recorded which). The receptors derive from an adult woman who had mild COVID-19 (a few samples of this study predate the infection). Cell type and time point are not known. Each CDR3 is given with its conserved first and last residue. D genes are given only for firm matches. Part of the rows lack a size; the others show once, few, many or a class for expanded clones.

>TRBV7-9|.|TRBJ2-5|.
TGTGCCAGCAGTAACCAGGGGGAGACCCAGTACTTC
CASSNQGETQYF
>TRBV20-1|TRBD2|TRBJ2-7|.
TGCAGTGCTAGCCGACTAGCGGGGGTCTCCTACGAGCAGTACTTC
CSASRLAGVSYEQYF
>TRBV7-9|TRBD1|TRBJ1-2|few
TGTGCCAGCAGCTTGGACAGGGGGCTGCCCTATGGCTACACCTTC
CASSLDRGLPYGYTF
>TRBV20-1|TRBD2|TRBJ2-3|.
TGCAGTGCCACGGGGACTAACACAGATACGCAGTATTTT
CSATGTNTDTQYF
>TRBV5-1|.|TRBJ2-7|few
TGCGCCAGCAGCCCCTCGAGGAGCTCCTACGAGCAGTACTTC
CASSPSRSSYEQYF
>TRBV24-1|.|TRBJ2-5|.
TGTGCCACCAGCTACCAGGAGACCCAGTACTTC
CATSYQETQYF
>TRBV5-6|.|TRBJ1-4|few
TGTGCCAGCAGCTTGAACAGGGAAATTAATGAAAAACTGTTTTTT
CASSLNREINEKLFF
>TRBV4-1|TRBD1|TRBJ1-5|.
TGCGCCAGCAGCCACCTCCGAGGGGGCGCGAACAATCAGCCCCAGCATTTT
CASSHLRGGANNQPQHF
>TRBV6-5|.|TRBJ2-6|.
TGTGCCAGCAGTTCGGTCGTTTCGGATTCTGGGGCCAACGTCCTGACTTTC
CASSSVVSDSGANVLTF
>TRBV4-1|TRBD1|TRBJ2-2|few
TGCGCCAGCAGCCAAGATCGTCGAGACAGGGGGGACACCGGGGAGCTGTTTTTT
CASSQDRRDRGDTGELFF
>TRBV12-3/TRBV12-4|TRBD2|TRBJ2-1|many
TGTGCCAGCACATCCTCTAGCGGTTACAATGAGCAGTTCTTC
CASTSSSGYNEQFF
>TRBV11-2|.|TRBJ1-3|.
TGTGCCAGCAGCTCAATTACCCTGAGGGACTTCACCTCTGGAAACACCATATATTTT
CASSSITLRDFTSGNTIYF
>TRBV12-3/TRBV12-4|.|TRBJ2-5|.
TGTGCCAGCAGTTTAAGGCGGGTCCAAGAGACCCAGTACTTC
CASSLRRVQETQYF
>TRBV7-9|.|TRBJ2-1|many
TGTGCCAGCAGCTACAATGAGCAGTTCTTC
CASSYNEQFF
>TRBV5-1|.|TRBJ1-1|.
TGCGCCAGCAGCCTTTGGGTCATGAACACTGAAGCTTTCTTT
CASSLWVMNTEAFF
>TRBV2|TRBD2|TRBJ2-3|few
TGTGCCAGCAGTGAAGCAGGCCTAGCGGGGATCACAGATACGCAGTATTTT
CASSEAGLAGITDTQYF
>TRBV5-5|.|TRBJ2-1|few
TGTGCCAGCAGCGTTAGAGATGAGCAGTTCTTC
CASSVRDEQFF
>TRBV5-1|.|TRBJ2-2|many
TGCGCCAGCAGCCTCTACACCGGGGAGCTGTTTTTT
CASSLYTGELFF
>TRBV24-1|TRBD1|TRBJ2-3|few
TGTGCCACCAGTGACCCTTTGACAGGGGGCTCTACAGATACGCAGTATTTT
CATSDPLTGGSTDTQYF
>TRBV7-9|TRBD2|TRBJ2-4|once
TGTGCCAGCAGCTTAGTGCAGCGGGGAAAAAACATTCAGTACTTC
CASSLVQRGKNIQYF
>TRBV30|.|TRBJ2-3|.
TGTGCCTGGAGTGGTTTGGGGCTAGCCGGAACAGATACGCAGTATTTT
CAWSGLGLAGTDTQYF
>TRBV7-8|TRBD1|TRBJ2-1|many
TGTGCCAGCTGCCCACAGGGGAACATGAAGGATGAGCAGTTCTTC
CASCPQGNMKDEQFF
>TRBV9|TRBD1|TRBJ1-1|few
TGTGCCAGCAGCGGGACAGGGGAGGTTTTCTTT
CASSGTGEVFF
>TRBV6-5|TRBD2|TRBJ2-1|.
TGTGCCAGCAGTTACTCCGGGGGGGGAACCTCCTACAATGAGCAGTTCTTC
CASSYSGGGTSYNEQFF
>TRBV3-1|.|TRBJ2-2|.
TGTGCCAGCAGCCCAGGGCTGAACACCGGGGAGCTGTTTTTT
CASSPGLNTGELFF
>TRBV20-1|TRBD1|TRBJ2-3|few
TGCAGTGCTACCGGGACAGCATTTGAAGATACGCAGTATTTT
CSATGTAFEDTQYF
>TRBV7-8|.|TRBJ1-1|.
TGTGCCAGCAGCGGCCGGGACGCAACGAGTACTGAAGCTTTCTTT
CASSGRDATSTEAFF
>TRBV5-6|.|TRBJ2-1|.
TGTGCCAGCAGCTTGTTAACGGGTTCTTACAATGAGCAGTTCTTC
CASSLLTGSYNEQFF
>TRBV4-1|.|TRBJ2-1|few
TGCGCCAGCAGCCAAGGGTTCGGGGAAGGGTTCTACAATGAGCAGTTCTTC
CASSQGFGEGFYNEQFF
>TRBV9|.|TRBJ1-2|.
TGTGCCAGCAGCGTAGCTTTAGGGGACGGCTACACCTTC
CASSVALGDGYTF
>TRBV7-9|.|TRBJ2-2|.
TGTGCCAGCAGTTGGACCAACACCGGGGAGCTGTTTTTT
CASSWTNTGELFF
>TRBV7-3|.|TRBJ2-7|.
TGTGCCAGCAGCGCCGACCCGTTCCTCTCGTCCGAGCAGTACTTC
CASSADPFLSSEQYF
>TRBV4-1|.|TRBJ2-7|few
TGCGCCAGCAGCCCCGTCTCAGGGTGGTACGAGCAGTACTTC
CASSPVSGWYEQYF
>TRBV20-1|.|TRBJ2-7|.
TGCAGTGCTAGAGAGCTGAGGAGCTCCTACGAGCAGTACTTC
CSARELRSSYEQYF
>TRBV29-1|TRBD2|TRBJ2-7|.
TGCAGCGTTGAAGGGGTTAACGGGAGGGCCTTCGACGAGCAGTACTTC
CSVEGVNGRAFDEQYF
>TRBV9|.|TRBJ1-1|few
TGTGCCAGCAGCGTAGGCTCAGGGGCGCTAACTGAAGCTTTCTTT
CASSVGSGALTEAFF
>TRBV11-3|.|TRBJ1-1|few
TGTGCCAGCAGCTTAGGAGGCTACGGCACTGAAGCTTTCTTT
CASSLGGYGTEAFF
>TRBV7-3|TRBD2|TRBJ2-5|few
TGTGCCAGCAGTTCAGCGGGGGGGCCTTTGGAGACCCAGTACTTC
CASSSAGGPLETQYF
>TRBV12-3/TRBV12-4|TRBD1|TRBJ2-7|.
TGTGCCAGCACCTCCCCCGACAGGGTCGACGAGCAGTACTTC
CASTSPDRVDEQYF
>TRBV7-2|.|TRBJ1-1|.
TGTGCCAGCAGCTGGGGGACTGAAGCTTTCTTT
CASSWGTEAFF
>TRBV4-3|TRBD2|TRBJ2-3|.
TGCGCCAGCAGCCATGGGCTAGCGGTAATCACAGATACGCAGTATTTT
CASSHGLAVITDTQYF
>TRBV12-3/TRBV12-4|.|TRBJ1-2|few
TGTGCCAGCAGTTTGGATGGCATGAGGGACTATGGCTACACCTTC
CASSLDGMRDYGYTF
>TRBV7-9|.|TRBJ2-1|few
TGTGCCAGCAGCTTAGTTGGCGGGGGCCTCTCCTACAATGAGCAGTTCTTC
CASSLVGGGLSYNEQFF
>TRBV7-9|.|TRBJ2-3|.
TGTGCCAGCAGCTCAGCGTATTTT
CASSSAYF
>TRBV29-1|.|TRBJ2-3|few
TGCAGCGCACTAGGGACACCCCTCAGCACAGATACGCAGTATTTT
CSALGTPLSTDTQYF
>TRBV30|TRBD1|TRBJ1-1|once
TGTGCCTGGAGTCTAGGACAGGGCAGCGATGAAGCTTTCTTT
CAWSLGQGSDEAFF
>TRBV25-1|.|TRBJ2-7|.
TGTGCCAGCAGTGGGTCCAGGGACGAGCAGTACTTC
CASSGSRDEQYF
>TRBV7-6|.|TRBJ1-3|.
TGTGCCAGCAGCTTAGGCCCGGGCGTCGCGTCTGGAAACACCATATATTTT
CASSLGPGVASGNTIYF
>TRBV7-2|TRBD2|TRBJ2-7|.
TGTGCCAGCAGCCCGGGACTAGAACCATACGAGCAGTACTTC
CASSPGLEPYEQYF
>TRBV5-6|.|TRBJ2-7|.
TGTGCCAGCAGCTTGGAATCTCCTTTCTACGAGCAGTACTTC
CASSLESPFYEQYF
>TRBV15|TRBD1|TRBJ2-7|.
TGTGCCACCAGCAGAGTAAGTGGGACAGGGGCCTACGAGCAGTACTTC
CATSRVSGTGAYEQYF
>TRBV6-5|.|TRBJ2-6|few
TGTGCCAGCACCAAACAAGGGGGAGCTGGGGCCAACGTCCTGACTTTC
CASTKQGGAGANVLTF
>TRBV18|.|TRBJ2-7|few
TGTGCCAGCTCCCTGCCGGGGGTAGGATACGAGCAGTACTTC
CASSLPGVGYEQYF
>TRBV27|.|TRBJ2-1|.
TGTGCCACCGCGGGGGCCTACACATACAATGAGCAGTTCTTC
CATAGAYTYNEQFF
>TRBV27|TRBD2|TRBJ2-7|.
TGTGCCAGCAGTTCCCAACCGGGACTACCCCCCTACGAGCAGTACTTC
CASSSQPGLPPYEQYF
>TRBV29-1|.|TRBJ1-2|.
TGCAGCGTTGAAGATCGAGTTCCCCTCTATGGCTACACCTTC
CSVEDRVPLYGYTF
>TRBV15|.|TRBJ1-5|.
TGTGCCACCAGCAGAGATATCGGGGTAGGTCAGCCCCAGCATTTT
CATSRDIGVGQPQHF